This TCR beta chain came from a study of graft-versus-host responses after intestinal transplantation. Study-level findings and limits: GvH clones detected in recipient marrow included some appearing first in ileum or blood. Clonal ratios of graft-versus-host to host-versus-graft in allografts were high for patients exhibiting graft-donor T cell macrochimerism.

Details on this clone: No antigen is known for it.

Clones were read by immunoSEQ multiplex PCR, and TCRdb kept only the in-frame ones, dropping some. The sample records about 86,000 clones, 75% to 90% being singletons. This receptor was taken from a human donor who received an intestinal transplant. Specimen: unstimulated CD8+ T cells sorted from spleen or lymph node cells, collected before intestinal transplant.

The DNA of the CDR3 is TGTGCCAGCAGCTTGACAGCAGGGAACTCACCCCTCCACTTT. This gives the protein CASSLTAGNSPLHF. The genes are TRBV11-2 and TRBJ1-6; D is possibly TRBD1 (5 bases). V shed 3 bases and J shed 10 bases, with 13 bases lying between them. Germline-derived CDR1 and CDR2 are SGHAT and FQNNGV. The CDR3 is 14 residues long.